This passage covers 9 T cell receptor beta chains from one sample sequenced in a study of cytomegalovirus exposure and HLA in healthy donors (dated by TCRdb to about 2017). To prepare the library, the immunoSEQ multiplex PCR assay was applied. A mixture of 60 forward primers for TCR Vbeta segments and 13 reverse primers for TCR Jbeta segments was used in the multiplex PCR. TCRdb took over this immuneACCESS table, retaining in-frame rearrangements with V and J assigned. Such tables are incomplete; in checked studies, under half of the missing clones stem from an unresolved V gene, and the remainder is unexplained. The sample contains about 110,000 clones, 15% to 17% of them found a single time. The top ten clonotypes cover roughly 2% of the sample. Sequencing was carried out using PBMCs. These receptors originate from a woman under 30 in good health and CMV-seronegative.

This clone showed up just a few times. The CDR3 region is CASSDGPNFQQHF. In DNA, the CDR3 is TGTGCCAGCAGTGATGGGCCGAATTTTCAACAGCATTTT. V usage is TRBV2 and J usage is TRBJ1-5; D is undetermined. Germline CDR1 is SNHLY and CDR2 is FYNNEI. CDR3 length: 13 residues. The V gene lost 3 bases and the J gene lost 13 bases, with 16 bases spanning the gap.

The rearrangement joins TRBV29-1 to TRBJ1-2; 10 bases fit TRBD1. With 5 bases clipped from V and 9 bases from J, the junction kept 9 bases outside the gene matches. Germline V gene data show CDR1 as SQVTM and CDR2 as ANQGSEA. The CDR3 runs 13 residues. CDR3 loop: CSVIDRGRGRYTF. The DNA for the CDR3 is TGCAGCGTTATCGACAGGGGGCGAGGCCGCTACACCTTC. The full variable domain, rest sourced from reference TRBV29-1 and TRBJ1-2, is SAVISQKPSRDICQRGTSLTIQCQVDSQVTMMFWYRQQPGQSLTLIATANQGSEATYESGFVIDKFPISRPNLTFSTLTVSNMSPEDSSIYLCSVIDRGRGRYTFGSGTRLTVV.

V is TRBV7-6 and J is TRBJ2-3; perhaps TRBD1 as D (5 bases). The germline gives CDR1 SGHVS, CDR2 FNYEAQ. This CDR3 contains 13 residues. V was shortened by 5 bases and J by 8 bases, with 14 bases between the two germline ends. CDR3 loop: CASSPPDNSTQYF. The DNA for the CDR3 is TGTGCCAGCAGCCCACCGGACAATAGTACGCAGTATTTT.

V gene TRBV6-5 combines with J gene TRBJ1-1; D is uncertain. The CDR3 contains 11 residues. Germline-derived CDR1 and CDR2 are MNHEY and SVGAGI. Trimming took 8 bases from V and 0 from J, leaving 4 bases between them. The CDR3: CASYVNTEAFF. CDR3 DNA sequence: TGTGCCAGCTATGTGAACACTGAAGCTTTCTTT.

The V and J genes are TRBV15 and TRBJ1-2; TRBD1 aligns across 8 bases. The V gene's germline CDR1 is LNHNV and CDR2 YYDKDF (reference sequence). The junction had 5 bases not matched to a gene; V was cut back by 1 base and J by 1 base. The CDR3 length is 16 residues. The CDR3 nucleotides are TGTGCCACCAGCAGAGTGGGACAGGAACATAACTATGGCTACACCTTC. It yields the protein CATSRVGQEHNYGYTF.

The chain links TRBV30 to TRBJ2-1; TRBD2 is a possible D gene (6 bases). Germline V lookup: CDR1 GTSNPN, CDR2 SVGIG (reference sequence). The V end was cut by 5 bases, the J end by 9 bases, with 17 bases between. The CDR3 has 13 residues. The CDR3 nucleotides read TGTGCCTGGGACTCCCTGGCGCGGGGTGAGCAGTTCTTC. This sequence encodes CAWDSLARGEQFF.

This clone was counted only a few times. This chain links TRBV19 with TRBJ2-7; tentatively, D is TRBD2 (7 bases). The germline V gene encodes CDR1 LNHDA and CDR2 SQIVND (reference sequence). This CDR3 has 15 residues. Trimming took off 4 bases at V and 3 bases at J, with 16 bases between the two ends. The CDR3 bases are TGTGCCAGTAGTAGGGCGGGGGCGGAGAACTACGAGCAGTACTTC. The encoded protein is CASSRAGAENYEQYF.

The CDR3, as DNA: TGTGCCAGCAGTTACTCGAGGGTAGAAAAACTGTTTTTT. Amino acids: CASSYSRVEKLFF. V gene TRBV6-5 combines with J gene TRBJ1-4; D remains unclear. This CDR3 comprises 13 residues. V lost 0 bases, J lost 8 bases, and 7 bases lay in between. From germline, CDR1 is MNHEY and CDR2 SVGAGI.

J is TRBJ2-1 and V is TRBV2; D perhaps matches TRBD1 (6 bases). The CDR3 is 14 amino acids. Trimming removed 4 bases from V and 4 bases from J, with 11 bases in between. Germline assignment: CDR1 SNHLY and CDR2 FYNNEI. CDR3 DNA sequence: TGTGCCAGCAGTGTACGGGACATTTACAATGAGCAGTTCTTC. This translates into CASSVRDIYNEQFF.